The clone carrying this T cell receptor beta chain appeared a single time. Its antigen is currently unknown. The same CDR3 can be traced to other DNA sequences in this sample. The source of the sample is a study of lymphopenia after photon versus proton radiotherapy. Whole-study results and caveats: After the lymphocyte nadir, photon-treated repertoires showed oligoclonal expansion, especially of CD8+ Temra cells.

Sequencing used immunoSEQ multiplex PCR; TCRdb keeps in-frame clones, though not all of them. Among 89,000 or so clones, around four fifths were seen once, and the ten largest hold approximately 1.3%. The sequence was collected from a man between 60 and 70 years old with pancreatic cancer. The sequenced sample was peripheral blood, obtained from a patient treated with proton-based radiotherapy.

The CDR3 loop reads CSARRDEQFF. As DNA, the CDR3 is TGCAGTGCTAGAAGGGATGAGCAGTTCTTC. The chain employs TRBV20-1 and TRBJ2-1; D is unresolved. V was trimmed by 2 bases and J by 8 bases, leaving 4 bases between them. The germline gives CDR1 DFQATT, CDR2 SNEGSKA (reference sequence). The CDR3 has 10 amino acids.